This T cell receptor beta chain was profiled in a study of blood T cell repertoires in COVID-19. In germline, CDR1 is MGHRA, CDR2 YSYEKL. Trimming removed 3 bases from V and 1 base from J; junction bases left unmatched: 6. There are 16 residues in the CDR3. Measured with immunoSEQ multiplex PCR; TCRdb has only the in-frame clones, and not every one. This sample has some 270,000 clones, with 90% found just once. This clone was observed a few times. Participants' own reports of clinical history determined their cohort assignment. The receptor was isolated from a woman in her twenties or thirties with acute COVID-19. The genes are TRBV4-1 and TRBJ2-3; TRBD2 agrees at 8 bases. Sequenced: PBMCs or T cells enriched from blood (not recorded which). The CDR3 region is CASSHTLAGRTDTQYF. The CDR3 coding sequence is TGCGCCAGCAGCCACACCTTAGCGGGACGCACAGATACGCAGTATTTT.